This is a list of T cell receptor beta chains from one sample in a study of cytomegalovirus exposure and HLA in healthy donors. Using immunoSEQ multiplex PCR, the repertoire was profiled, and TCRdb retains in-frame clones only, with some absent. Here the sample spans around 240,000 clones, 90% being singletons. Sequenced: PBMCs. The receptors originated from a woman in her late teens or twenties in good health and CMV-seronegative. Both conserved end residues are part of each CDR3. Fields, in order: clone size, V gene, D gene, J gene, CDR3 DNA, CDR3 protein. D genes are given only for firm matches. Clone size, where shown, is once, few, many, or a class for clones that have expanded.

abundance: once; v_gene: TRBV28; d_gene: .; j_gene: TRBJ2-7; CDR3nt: TGTGCCAGCAGGACAGGAACCTACGAGCAGTACTTC; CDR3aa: CASRTGTYEQYF
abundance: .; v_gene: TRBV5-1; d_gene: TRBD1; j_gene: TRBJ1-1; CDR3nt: TGCGCCAGCAGCTTGGTTCAGGGGGCGCTAACTGAAGCTTTCTTT; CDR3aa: CASSLVQGALTEAFF
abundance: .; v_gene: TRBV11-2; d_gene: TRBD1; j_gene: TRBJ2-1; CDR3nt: TGTGCCAGCAGCCAACCGGGACAGGGAACCTACAATGAGCAGTTCTTC; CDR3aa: CASSQPGQGTYNEQFF
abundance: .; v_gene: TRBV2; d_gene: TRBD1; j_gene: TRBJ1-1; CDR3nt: TGTGCCAGCAGTCTGACAGGGGGGAACACTGAAGCTTTCTTT; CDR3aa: CASSLTGGNTEAFF
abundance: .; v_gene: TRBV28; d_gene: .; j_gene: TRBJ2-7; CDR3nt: TGTGCCAGCAGTCCTCGTACGCAGGCATATGTCTACGAGCAGTACTTC; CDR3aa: CASSPRTQAYVYEQYF
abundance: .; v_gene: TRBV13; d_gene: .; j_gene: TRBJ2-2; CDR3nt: TGTGCCAGCAGCGGGACTGAGGACACCGGGGAGCTGTTTTTT; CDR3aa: CASSGTEDTGELFF
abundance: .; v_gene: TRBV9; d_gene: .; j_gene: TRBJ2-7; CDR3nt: TGTGCCAGCAGCGTATCAGGGGCGATCTCCTACGAGCAGTACTTC; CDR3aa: CASSVSGAISYEQYF
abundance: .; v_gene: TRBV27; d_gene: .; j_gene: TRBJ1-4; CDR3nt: TGTGCCAGCAGCGAGGGGGCAACTAATGAAAAACTGTTTTTT; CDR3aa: CASSEGATNEKLFF
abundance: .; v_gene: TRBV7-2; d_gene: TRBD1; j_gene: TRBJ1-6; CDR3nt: TGTGCCAGCAGCTTAGAAGGGTCGGGACAGTATAATTCACCCCTCCACTTT; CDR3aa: CASSLEGSGQYNSPLHF
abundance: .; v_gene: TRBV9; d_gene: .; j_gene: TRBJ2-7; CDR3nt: TGTGCCAGCAGCTCAGCCGCCACGGGATCTTCCGAGCAGTACTTC; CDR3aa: CASSSAATGSSEQYF
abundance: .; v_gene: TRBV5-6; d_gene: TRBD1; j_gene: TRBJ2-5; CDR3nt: TGTGCCAGCAGCCTATGGGGACAGGGGGACGAGACCCAGTACTTC; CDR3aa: CASSLWGQGDETQYF
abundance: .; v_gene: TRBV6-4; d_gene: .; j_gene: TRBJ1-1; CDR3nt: TGTGCCAGCAGTGAAGACGGGTCGAACACTGAAGCTTTCTTT; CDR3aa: CASSEDGSNTEAFF
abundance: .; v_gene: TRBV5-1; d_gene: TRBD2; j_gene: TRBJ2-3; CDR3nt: TGCGCCAGCAGCAATAGCGGGGCTAGCACAGATACGCAGTATTTT; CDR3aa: CASSNSGASTDTQYF
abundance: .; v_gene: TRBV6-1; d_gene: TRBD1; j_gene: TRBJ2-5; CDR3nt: TGTGCCAGCAGCTTGGGACAGGGACAAGAGACCCAGTACTTC; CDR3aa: CASSLGQGQETQYF
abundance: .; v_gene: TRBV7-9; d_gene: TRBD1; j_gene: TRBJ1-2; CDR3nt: TGTGCCAGCACGGGACAGCGCATTAACTATGGCTACACCTTC; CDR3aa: CASTGQRINYGYTF